This T cell receptor (beta chain) was found in a study of post-analysis software for immune sequencing data. For the study at large: The disease courses covered relapsing-remitting, secondary progressive and progressive-relapsing multiple sclerosis. Whole-study findings and limits: Co-batched samples clustered tightly together by F measure. Patients with multiple sclerosis recorded significantly lower normalized Chao1 diversity than controls, the study found. The five TRBV segments detected at higher frequency in patients than in controls included TRBV5-6, TRBV5-1 and TRBV20-1.

To note about this clonotype: What it binds is unknown.

TCR beta cDNA libraries included unique molecular identifiers. Input populations of roughly 0.85 to 11 million T cells gave rise to roughly 500,000 cDNA molecules. TCRdb reanalysed the PCR reads using MiXCR and keeps one entry per CDR3 protein. This repertoire shows some 260,000 distinct CDR3 sequences, just over 35% found once; its top ten account for 4.5% to 5.5%. V was pared by 5 bases and J by 3 bases, with 4 bases of the junction left unmatched. The CDR3 covers 14 residues. Sequenced sample: blood. The chain carries TRBV12-3 or TRBV12-4 and TRBJ2-3; 8 bases map to TRBD2. This receptor was obtained from a girl aged 5-17 years with multiple sclerosis. This CDR3 is CASSRGRRTDTQYF. The CDR3 DNA follows: TGTGCCAGCAGTCGCGGGAGGCGTACAGATACGCAGTATTTT.